This TCR beta chain came from a study of cytomegalovirus exposure and HLA in healthy donors. Broader study findings: Later analysis reportedly placed an Asian-associated ancestry cluster below the approximately 730-donor mean in N-insertions. Later analysis indicated greater clonal expansion among HLA-associated TCR beta chains than among equally common other chains. Reports indicate that TCR beta sequences accurately predicted the HLA-A and HLA-B alleles of most subjects. Analyses of presence and absence presupposed an approximately uniform sequencing depth across donors.

PCR primers comprised 60 Vbeta and 13 Jbeta primers. This table comes from immunoSEQ multiplex PCR, and its TCRdb copy is limited to in-frame clones, with some not included. The table has some 140,000 clones, just under 80% seen once; the top ten hold approximately 1.5%. This CDR3 region has 18 residues. V was pared by 6 bases and J by 0 bases, with 21 bases between. The germline V gene encodes CDR1 KGHSH and CDR2 LQKENI. Comments on this clone: The antigen is unknown.

This receptor was identified in a woman in her late teens or twenties in good health and CMV-seronegative. The gene calls are TRBV18 and TRBJ1-3; maybe TRBD1 (5 bases). The sample taken for sequencing was PBMCs. The CDR3 sequence: CASSPGGPGLISGNTIYF. The CDR3 nucleotides read TGTGCCAGCTCGCCCGGAGGTCCGGGACTCATCTCTGGAAACACCATATATTTT.